A single sample is the source of the 10 T cell receptor beta chains below, sequenced in a study of blood T cells in healthy people across ages. Primed by a sample-barcoded 5' primer and a J-beta primer mix, a second PCR proceeded for about 7 to 12 cycles. TCRdb passed the 5' RACE reads through MiXCR, listing each CDR3 protein once. The sample lists about 720,000 distinct CDR3 sequences, approximately 21% occurring once. The specimen was blood. These receptors all come from a man between 65 and 85 years old in good health.

The V gene is TRBV20-1, the J gene TRBJ2-1; perhaps TRBD2 as D (5 bases). V lost 0 bases and J 8 bases, leaving 17 bases between the germline ends. Germline V gene sequence: CDR1 DFQATT, CDR2 SNEGSKA (reference sequence). There are 15 residues in the CDR3. The CDR3 DNA follows: TGCAGTGCTAGAGATCGGACGGGATATCTGGATGAGCAGTTCTTC. This sequence encodes CSARDRTGYLDEQFF.

The chain uses TRBV12-3 or TRBV12-4 and TRBJ2-5, with D unclear. V was trimmed by 6 bases and J by 5 bases, leaving 13 bases between them. There are 13 residues in the CDR3. In nucleotides, the CDR3 is TGTGCCAGCAGCCCCCACGTTGACGAGACCCAGTACTTC. Translation gives CASSPHVDETQYF.

This clonotype was counted many times. The chain combines TRBV4-3 with TRBJ2-4; D is unclear. CDR3 length equals 17 residues. Germline V gene data show CDR1 as LGHNA and CDR2 as YSLEER. The V gene lost 3 bases and the J gene lost 3 bases, with 18 bases spanning the gap. In DNA, the CDR3 is TGCGCCAGCAGCCAGAGAGCCCCCCTAGTCGTCAAAAACATTCAGTACTTC. Translated: CASSQRAPLVVKNIQYF.

V and J are TRBV4-2 and TRBJ2-3; no reliable D call. The CDR3 is 13 amino acids. V shed 1 base and J shed 6 bases, with 8 bases lying between them. Germline CDR1 and CDR2: LGHNA and YNFKEQ. CDR3 region: CASSQGPDDTQYF. CDR3 nucleotide sequence: TGTGCCAGCAGCCAAGGACCCGATGATACGCAGTATTTT.

The chain joins TRBV3-1 to TRBJ2-7; the match to TRBD1 covers 8 bases. The germline CDR1 and CDR2 sequences are LGHDT and YNNKEL (reference sequence). With V trimmed by 3 bases and J by 6 bases, 4 bases remained unmatched. There are 13 residues in the CDR3. CDR3 amino acids: CASSQRQGPEQYV. CDR3 nucleotides: TGTGCCAGCAGCCAGCGACAGGGGCCCGAGCAGTACGTC.

The CDR3 nucleotides read TGCAGTGCTAGAATTAGAGAGACCCAGTACTTC. It yields the protein CSARIRETQYF. The V call is TRBV20-1, the J call TRBJ2-5; D remains unclear. V lost 2 bases and J lost 4, with 5 bases in between. Germline loops: CDR1 DFQATT, CDR2 SNEGSKA (reference sequence). CDR3 size: 11 residues.

This sequence joins TRBV7-2 and TRBJ2-7; 7 bases fit TRBD2. The CDR3 length is 15 residues. Looked up from germline, CDR1 is SGHTA and CDR2 is FQGNSA. The trim removed 0 bases at V and 4 bases at J, leaving 6 bases unmatched. In DNA form, the CDR3 reads TGTGCCAGCAGCTTAGCTGGCGGGAGAGCATACGAGCAGTACTTC. It specifies CASSLAGGRAYEQYF.

The chain links TRBV6-2 or TRBV6-3 to TRBJ2-2, with D perhaps TRBD2 (6 bases). The V and J ends lost 7 bases and 5 bases respectively, with 17 bases between them. From germline, CDR1 is MNHEY and CDR2 SVGEGT. The CDR3 loop spans 15 amino acids. Here the CDR3 DNA reads TGTGCCAGCACTCTACACGGGAGCGGGACCGGGGAGCTGTTTTTT. This sequence encodes CASTLHGSGTGELFF.

This clonotype was counted only a few times. This chain links TRBV12-3 or TRBV12-4 with TRBJ1-1, with 8 bases that match TRBD1. V shed 5 bases and J 1 base; nucleotides not matched to a gene: 12. The CDR3 runs to 17 residues. CDR3 in DNA: TGTGCCAGCAGTCCTCGAGGAGGGACAGGTCCGAACACTGAAGCTTTCTTT. Its translation: CASSPRGGTGPNTEAFF.

The CDR3 protein is CASSSPISNYGYTF. The CDR3 DNA reads TGTGCCAGCAGTTCCCCCATTTCTAACTATGGCTACACCTTC. This chain links TRBV27 with TRBJ1-2; D is undetermined. The V and J ends lost 4 bases and 0 bases respectively, with 9 bases between them. Germline V gives CDR1 MNHEY, CDR2 SMNVEV (reference sequence). CDR3 length: 14 residues.